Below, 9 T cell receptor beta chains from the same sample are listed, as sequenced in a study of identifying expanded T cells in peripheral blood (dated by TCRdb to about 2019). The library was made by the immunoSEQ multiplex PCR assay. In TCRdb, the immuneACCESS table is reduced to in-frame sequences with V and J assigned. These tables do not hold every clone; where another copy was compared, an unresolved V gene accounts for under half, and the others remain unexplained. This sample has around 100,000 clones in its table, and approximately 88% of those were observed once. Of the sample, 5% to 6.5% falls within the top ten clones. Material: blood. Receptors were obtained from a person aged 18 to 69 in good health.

This CDR3 is CASSMRGETQYF. The DNA of the CDR3 is TGTGCCAGCTCTATGAGGGGAGAGACCCAGTACTTC. The chain links TRBV27 to TRBJ2-5; D tentatively fits TRBD1 or TRBD2 (5 bases each). Germline values: CDR1 MNHEY, CDR2 SMNVEV (reference sequence). CDR3 length: 12 residues. Trimming left V 8 bases short and J 4 bases short, with 11 bases between.

CDR3 DNA sequence: TGTGCCAGCAGTCAACAGGTTGGGATTGATGGCTACACCTTC. Translating it yields CASSQQVGIDGYTF. This chain joins TRBV2 and TRBJ1-2, with D possibly TRBD1 on 5 matching bases. The CDR3 extends over 14 amino acids. V shed 5 bases and J shed 6 bases, with 16 bases lying between them. In germline, CDR1 is SNHLY, CDR2 FYNNEI.

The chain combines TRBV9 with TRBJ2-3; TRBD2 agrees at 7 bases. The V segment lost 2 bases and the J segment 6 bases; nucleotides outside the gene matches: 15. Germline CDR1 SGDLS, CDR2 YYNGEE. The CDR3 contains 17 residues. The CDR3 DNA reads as TGTGCCAGCAGCGTTGGGTCTAGCGGCCGGATCGGGGATACGCAGTATTTT. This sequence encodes CASSVGSSGRIGDTQYF.

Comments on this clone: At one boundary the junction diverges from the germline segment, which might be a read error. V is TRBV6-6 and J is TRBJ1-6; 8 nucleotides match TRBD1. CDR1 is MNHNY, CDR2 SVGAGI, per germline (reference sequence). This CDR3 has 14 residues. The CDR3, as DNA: TGTGCCAGCAGGGACAGGGAGATATCCCCCCAGAGTGTTTTT. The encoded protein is CASRDREISPQSVF.

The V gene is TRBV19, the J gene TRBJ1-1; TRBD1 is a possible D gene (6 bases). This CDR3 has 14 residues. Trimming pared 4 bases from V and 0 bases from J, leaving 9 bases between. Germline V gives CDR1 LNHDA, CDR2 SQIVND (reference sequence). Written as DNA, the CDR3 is TGTGCCAGTAGTAAGGGGGGCATGAACACTGAAGCTTTCTTT. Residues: CASSKGGMNTEAFF.

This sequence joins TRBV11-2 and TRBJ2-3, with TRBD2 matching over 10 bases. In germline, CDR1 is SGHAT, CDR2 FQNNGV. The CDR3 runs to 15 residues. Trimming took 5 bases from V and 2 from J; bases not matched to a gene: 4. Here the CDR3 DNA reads TGTGCCAGCAGCCTCGGACTAGCGGACACAGATACGCAGTATTTT. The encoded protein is CASSLGLADTDTQYF.

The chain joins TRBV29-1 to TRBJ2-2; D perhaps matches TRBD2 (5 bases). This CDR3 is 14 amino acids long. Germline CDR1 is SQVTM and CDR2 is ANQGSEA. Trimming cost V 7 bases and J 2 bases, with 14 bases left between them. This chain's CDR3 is CSAPGSSNTGELFF. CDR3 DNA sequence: TGCAGCGCCCCGGGGAGCTCCAACACCGGGGAGCTGTTTTTT.

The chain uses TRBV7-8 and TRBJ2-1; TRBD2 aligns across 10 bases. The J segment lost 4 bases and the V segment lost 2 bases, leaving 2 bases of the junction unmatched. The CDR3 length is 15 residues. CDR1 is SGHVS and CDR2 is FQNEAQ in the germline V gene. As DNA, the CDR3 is TGTGCCAGCAGCTTAACTAGCGGGGTTTACAATGAGCAGTTCTTC. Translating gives CASSLTSGVYNEQFF.

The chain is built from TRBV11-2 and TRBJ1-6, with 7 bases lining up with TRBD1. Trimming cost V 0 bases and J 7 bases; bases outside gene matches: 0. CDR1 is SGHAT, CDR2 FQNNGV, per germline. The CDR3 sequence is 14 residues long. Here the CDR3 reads CASSLEQGNSPLHF. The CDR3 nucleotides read TGTGCCAGCAGCTTAGAACAGGGGAATTCACCCCTCCACTTT.